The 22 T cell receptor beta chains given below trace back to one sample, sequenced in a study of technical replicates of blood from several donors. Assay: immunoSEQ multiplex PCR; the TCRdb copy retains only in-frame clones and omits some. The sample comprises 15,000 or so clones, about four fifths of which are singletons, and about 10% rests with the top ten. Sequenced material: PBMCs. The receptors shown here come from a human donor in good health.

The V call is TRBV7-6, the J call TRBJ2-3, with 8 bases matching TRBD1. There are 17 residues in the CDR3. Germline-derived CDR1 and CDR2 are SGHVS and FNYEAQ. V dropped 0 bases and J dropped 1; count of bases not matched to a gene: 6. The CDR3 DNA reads TGTGCCAGCAGCTTAGCGGGAGGACAGGGACGCACAGATACGCAGTATTTT. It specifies CASSLAGGQGRTDTQYF.

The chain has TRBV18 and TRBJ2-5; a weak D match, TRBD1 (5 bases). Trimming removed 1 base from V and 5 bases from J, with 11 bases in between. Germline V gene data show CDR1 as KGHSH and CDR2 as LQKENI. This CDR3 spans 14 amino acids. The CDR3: CASSPRGTGETQYF. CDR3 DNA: TGTGCCAGCTCACCACGGGGAACAGGCGAGACCCAGTACTTC. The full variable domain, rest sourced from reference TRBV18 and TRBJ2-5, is NAGVMQNPRHLVRRRGQEARLRCSPMKGHSHVYWYRQLPEEGLKFMVYLQKENIIDESGMPKERFSAEFPKEGPSILRIQQVVRGDSAAYFCASSPRGTGETQYFGPGTRLLVL.

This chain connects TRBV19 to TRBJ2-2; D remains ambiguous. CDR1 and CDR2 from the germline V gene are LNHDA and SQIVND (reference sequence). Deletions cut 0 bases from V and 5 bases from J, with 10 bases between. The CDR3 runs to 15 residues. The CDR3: CASSIEEFFTGELFF. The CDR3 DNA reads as TGTGCCAGTAGTATAGAAGAGTTCTTTACCGGGGAGCTGTTTTTT. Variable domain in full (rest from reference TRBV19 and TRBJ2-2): DGGITQSPKYLFRKEGQNVTLSCEQNLNHDAMYWYRQDPGQGLRLIYYSQIVNDFQKGDIAEGYSVSREKKESFPLTVTSAQKNPTAFYLCASSIEEFFTGELFFGEGSRLTVL.

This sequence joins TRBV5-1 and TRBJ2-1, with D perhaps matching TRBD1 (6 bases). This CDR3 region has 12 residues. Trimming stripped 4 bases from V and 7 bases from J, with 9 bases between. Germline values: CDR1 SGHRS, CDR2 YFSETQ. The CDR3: CASSPTGNEQFF. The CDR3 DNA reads TGCGCCAGCAGCCCTACAGGGAATGAGCAGTTCTTC. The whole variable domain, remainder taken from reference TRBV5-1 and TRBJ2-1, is KAGVTQTPRYLIKTRGQQVTLSCSPISGHRSVSWYQQTPGQGLQFLFEYFSETQRNKGNFPGRFSGRQFSNSRSEMNVSTLELGDSALYLCASSPTGNEQFFGPGTRLTVL.

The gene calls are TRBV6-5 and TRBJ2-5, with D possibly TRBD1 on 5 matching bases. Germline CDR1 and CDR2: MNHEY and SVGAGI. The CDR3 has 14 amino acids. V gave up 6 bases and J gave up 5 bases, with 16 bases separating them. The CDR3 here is CASRTARDGETQYF. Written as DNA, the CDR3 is TGTGCCAGCAGAACGGCCAGGGATGGGGAGACCCAGTACTTC.

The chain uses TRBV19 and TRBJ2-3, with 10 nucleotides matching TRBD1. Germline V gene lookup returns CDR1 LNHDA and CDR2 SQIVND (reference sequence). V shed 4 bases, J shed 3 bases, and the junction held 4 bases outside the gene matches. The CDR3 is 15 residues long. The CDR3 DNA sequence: TGTGCCAGTAGTACGGACAGGGGGAATACAGATACGCAGTATTTT. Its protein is CASSTDRGNTDTQYF. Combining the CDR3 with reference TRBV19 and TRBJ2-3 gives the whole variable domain DGGITQSPKYLFRKEGQNVTLSCEQNLNHDAMYWYRQDPGQGLRLIYYSQIVNDFQKGDIAEGYSVSREKKESFPLTVTSAQKNPTAFYLCASSTDRGNTDTQYFGPGTRLTVL.

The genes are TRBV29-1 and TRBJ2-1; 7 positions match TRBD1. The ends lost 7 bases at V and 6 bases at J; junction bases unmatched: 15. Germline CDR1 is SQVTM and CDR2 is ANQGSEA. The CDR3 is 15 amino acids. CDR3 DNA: TGCAGCGCCCCCGAGGGGGCAGGGTGGGGCAATGAGCAGTTCTTC. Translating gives CSAPEGAGWGNEQFF.

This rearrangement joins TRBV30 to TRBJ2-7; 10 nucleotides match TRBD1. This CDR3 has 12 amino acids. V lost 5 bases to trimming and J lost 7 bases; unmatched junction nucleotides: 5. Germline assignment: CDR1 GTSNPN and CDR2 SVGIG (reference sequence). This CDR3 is CAWGQGDREQYF. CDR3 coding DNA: TGTGCCTGGGGACAGGGGGACAGAGAGCAGTACTTC.

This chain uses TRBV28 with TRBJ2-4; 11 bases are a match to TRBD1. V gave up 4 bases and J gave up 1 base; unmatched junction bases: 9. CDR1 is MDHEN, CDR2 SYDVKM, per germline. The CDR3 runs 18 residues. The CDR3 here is CASSSWDRGGMAKNIQYF. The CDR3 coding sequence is TGTGCCAGCAGTTCTTGGGACAGGGGGGGGATGGCCAAAAACATTCAGTACTTC.

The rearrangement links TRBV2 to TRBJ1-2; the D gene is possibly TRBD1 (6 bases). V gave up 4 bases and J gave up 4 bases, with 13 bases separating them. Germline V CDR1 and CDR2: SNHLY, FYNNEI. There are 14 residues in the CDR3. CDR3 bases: TGTGCCAGCAGTGGGCAGGGGCTCTTCTATGGCTACACCTTC. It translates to CASSGQGLFYGYTF.

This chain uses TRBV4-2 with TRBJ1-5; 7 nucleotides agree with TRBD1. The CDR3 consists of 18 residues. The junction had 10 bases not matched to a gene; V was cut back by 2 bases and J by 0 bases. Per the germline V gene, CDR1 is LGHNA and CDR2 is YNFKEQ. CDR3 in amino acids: CASSQFGGQASSNQPQHF. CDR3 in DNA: TGTGCCAGCAGCCAATTTGGTGGACAGGCCTCTAGCAATCAGCCCCAGCATTTT.

The CDR3 coding sequence is TGTGCCAGCGGGGGGGGCCGGAGCACTGAAGCTTTCTTT. Amino acid sequence: CASGGGRSTEAFF. This chain uses TRBV27 with TRBJ1-1, with D possibly matching TRBD1 (6 bases). V was shortened by 8 bases and J by 4 bases, with 14 bases between the two germline ends. The germline gives CDR1 MNHEY, CDR2 SMNVEV (reference sequence). CDR3 size: 13 residues.

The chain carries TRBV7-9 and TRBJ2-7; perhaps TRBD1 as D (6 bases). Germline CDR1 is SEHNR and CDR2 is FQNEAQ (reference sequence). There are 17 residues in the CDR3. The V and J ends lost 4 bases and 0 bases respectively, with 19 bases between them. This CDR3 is CASSSHLWTESSYEQYF. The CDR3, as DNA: TGTGCCAGCAGCTCGCACCTATGGACAGAGAGCTCCTACGAGCAGTACTTC.

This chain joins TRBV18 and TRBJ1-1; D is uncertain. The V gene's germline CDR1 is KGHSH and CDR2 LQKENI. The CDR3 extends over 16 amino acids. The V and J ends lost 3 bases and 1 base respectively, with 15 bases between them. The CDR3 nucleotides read TGTGCCAGCTCACCCCGGGTCAAAGCGGGGAACACTGAAGCTTTCTTT. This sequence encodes CASSPRVKAGNTEAFF.

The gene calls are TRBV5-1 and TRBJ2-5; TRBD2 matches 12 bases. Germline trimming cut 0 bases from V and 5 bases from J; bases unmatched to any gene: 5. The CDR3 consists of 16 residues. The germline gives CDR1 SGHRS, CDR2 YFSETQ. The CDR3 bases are TGCGCCAGCAGCTTGGCTAGCGGGAGGGCCGGTGAGACCCAGTACTTC. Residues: CASSLASGRAGETQYF.

The DNA of the CDR3 is TGTGCCAGCAGCCACGACAATACTCCCTACGAGCAGTACTTC. Translated, it gives CASSHDNTPYEQYF. V is TRBV5-5 and J is TRBJ2-7; D is unresolved. The CDR3 is 14 amino acids. V lost 4 bases and J 2 bases, leaving 13 bases between the germline ends. The germline V gene has CDR1 SGHKS and CDR2 YYEKEE (reference sequence).

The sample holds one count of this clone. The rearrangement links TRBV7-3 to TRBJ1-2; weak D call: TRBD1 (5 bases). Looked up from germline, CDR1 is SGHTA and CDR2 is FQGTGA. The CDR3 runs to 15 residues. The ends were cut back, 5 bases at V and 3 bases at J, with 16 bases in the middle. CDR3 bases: TGTGCCAGCAGCCCGGGGCGGGAGGCTGACTATGGCTACACCTTC. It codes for CASSPGREADYGYTF.

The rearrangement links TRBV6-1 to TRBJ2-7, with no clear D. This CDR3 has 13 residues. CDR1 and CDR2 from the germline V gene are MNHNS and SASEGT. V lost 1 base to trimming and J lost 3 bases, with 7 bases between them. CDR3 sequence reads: CASSEGPSYEQYF. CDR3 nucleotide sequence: TGTGCCAGCAGTGAAGGGCCTAGCTACGAGCAGTACTTC.

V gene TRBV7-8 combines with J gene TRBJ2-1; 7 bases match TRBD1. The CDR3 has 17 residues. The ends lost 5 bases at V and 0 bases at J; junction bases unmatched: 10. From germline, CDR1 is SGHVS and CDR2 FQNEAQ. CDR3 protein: CASSLGTAASSYNEQFF. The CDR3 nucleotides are TGTGCCAGCAGCCTCGGGACAGCGGCGAGCTCCTACAATGAGCAGTTCTTC.

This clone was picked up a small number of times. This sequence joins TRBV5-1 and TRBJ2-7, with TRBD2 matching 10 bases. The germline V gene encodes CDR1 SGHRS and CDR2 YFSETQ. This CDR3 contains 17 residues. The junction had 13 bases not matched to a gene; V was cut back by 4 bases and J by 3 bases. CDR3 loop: CASSQGTSAHRIYEQYF. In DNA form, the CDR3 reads TGCGCCAGCAGCCAGGGGACTAGCGCTCATCGGATCTACGAGCAGTACTTC.

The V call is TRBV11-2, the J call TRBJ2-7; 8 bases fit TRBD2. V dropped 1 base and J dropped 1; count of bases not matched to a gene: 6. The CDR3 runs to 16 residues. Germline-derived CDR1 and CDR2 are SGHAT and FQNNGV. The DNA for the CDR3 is TGTGCCAGCAGCTTAGTACTAGCGGAAGCTTCCTACGAGCAGTACTTC. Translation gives CASSLVLAEASYEQYF.

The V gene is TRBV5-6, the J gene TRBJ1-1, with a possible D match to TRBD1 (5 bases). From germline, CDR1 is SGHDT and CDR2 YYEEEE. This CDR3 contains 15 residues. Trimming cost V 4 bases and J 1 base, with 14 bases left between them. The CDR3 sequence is CASSPEQEGNTEAFF. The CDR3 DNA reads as TGTGCCAGCAGCCCTGAACAGGAGGGGAACACTGAAGCTTTCTTT.